These T cell receptor beta chains were read from a single sample in a study of cytomegalovirus exposure and HLA in healthy donors. Repertoires were generated with immunoSEQ multiplex PCR, while TCRdb's copy carries only in-frame clones and drops some. Of over 110,000 clones in the sample, roughly 79% were seen once. Input material: PBMCs. The receptors stem from a man aged 18 to 35 in good health and CMV-seronegative. Each CDR3 is given with its conserved first and last residue. A D gene is named only where the DNA matches it firmly. The size of a clone is reported for some rows only, either as once, few or many, or as a class for expanded clones.

V	length	J	D	size	CDR3	DNA
TRBV9	13	TRBJ2-7	-	-	CASSVGATYEQYF	TGTGCCAGCAGCGTAGGGGCCACCTACGAGCAGTACTTC
TRBV19	15	TRBJ2-7	-	-	CASSGLQTGSREQYF	TGTGCCAGTAGCGGCCTGCAAACAGGGTCTCGCGAGCAGTACTTC
TRBV5-6	16	TRBJ2-1	-	once	CASSLVTGTGYNEQFF	TGTGCCAGCAGCTTGGTAACAGGGACGGGCTACAATGAGCAGTTCTTC
TRBV7-2	13	TRBJ1-1	-	few	CASSLERRLEAFF	TGTGCCAGCAGCTTAGAGAGGCGGCTTGAAGCTTTCTTT
TRBV5-1	14	TRBJ1-3	TRBD1	-	CASSPRDRGNTIYF	TGCGCCAGCAGCCCTCGGGACAGAGGAAACACCATATATTTT
TRBV9	15	TRBJ1-4	TRBD1	-	CASSVVGGQNEKLFF	TGTGCCAGCAGCGTAGTGGGGGGACAGAATGAAAAACTGTTTTTT
TRBV7-3	13	TRBJ2-5	-	-	CASSLNREETQYF	TGTGCCAGCAGCTTAAACAGGGAAGAGACCCAGTACTTC
TRBV7-3	22	TRBJ2-1	TRBD2	-	CASSLGYRGWGLAGGANNEQFF	TGTGCCAGCAGCTTAGGATATAGGGGTTGGGGACTAGCGGGGGGGGCGAACAATGAGCAGTTCTTC
TRBV4-2	17	TRBJ2-3	-	once	CASSINVQRASTDTQYF	TGTGCCAGCAGCATCAACGTCCAGCGAGCTAGCACAGATACGCAGTATTTT
TRBV4-1	13	TRBJ2-2	-	-	CASSQVSTGELFF	TGCGCCAGCAGCCAAGTCAGTACCGGGGAGCTGTTTTTT
TRBV7-9	18	TRBJ1-5	-	once	CSSSFLDGQLFSNQPQHF	TGTTCCAGCAGCTTTTTGGACGGACAACTATTTAGTAATCAGCCCCAGCATTTT
TRBV19	15	TRBJ2-5	TRBD2	-	CASSRKTSGQETQYF	TGTGCCAGTAGTAGAAAGACTAGCGGCCAAGAGACCCAGTACTTC
TRBV5-1	15	TRBJ2-5	-	-	CASSLTATSQETQYF	TGCGCCAGCAGCTTAACGGCGACTTCTCAAGAGACCCAGTACTTC
TRBV4-3	17	TRBJ2-2	TRBD1	-	CASSQEWGQAITGELFF	TGCGCCAGCAGCCAAGAGTGGGGACAGGCTATAACCGGGGAGCTGTTTTTT
TRBV27	13	TRBJ1-2	TRBD1	few	CASRPGTGYGYTF	TGTGCCAGCAGGCCGGGGACAGGGTATGGCTACACCTTC
TRBV27	15	TRBJ1-2	TRBD1	-	CASSFRQGVTGGYTF	TGTGCCAGCAGTTTCCGACAGGGGGTTACTGGTGGCTACACCTTC
TRBV7-3	16	TRBJ2-3	-	-	CASRGLTRVGADTQYF	TGTGCCAGTAGGGGACTGACAAGGGTTGGGGCAGATACGCAGTATTTT
TRBV6-1	13	TRBJ1-2	-	-	CASMDSSVFRYTF	TGTGCCAGCATGGACAGCTCCGTTTTCCGCTACACCTTC
TRBV10-3	16	TRBJ1-2	TRBD1	few	CAIRMDRGLSSYGYTF	TGTGCCATCAGAATGGACAGGGGGCTTAGCTCTTATGGCTACACCTTC
TRBV7-2	16	TRBJ1-1	TRBD1	-	CASSLNPGTGVTVVFF	TGTGCCAGCAGCCTCAATCCCGGGACAGGGGTTACAGTGGTTTTCTTT